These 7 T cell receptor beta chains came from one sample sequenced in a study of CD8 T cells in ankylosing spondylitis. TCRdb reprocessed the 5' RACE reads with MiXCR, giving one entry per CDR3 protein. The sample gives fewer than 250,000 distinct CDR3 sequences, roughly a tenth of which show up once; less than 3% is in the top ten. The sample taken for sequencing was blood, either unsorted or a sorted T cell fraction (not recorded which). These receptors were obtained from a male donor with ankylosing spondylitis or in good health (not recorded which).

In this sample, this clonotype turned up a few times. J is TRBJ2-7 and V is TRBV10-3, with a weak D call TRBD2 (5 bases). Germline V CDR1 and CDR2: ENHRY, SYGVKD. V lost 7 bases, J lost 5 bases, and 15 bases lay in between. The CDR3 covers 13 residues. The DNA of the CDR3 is TGTGCCATCATGGGCCCCACGAGGGACGAGCAGTACTTC. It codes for CAIMGPTRDEQYF.

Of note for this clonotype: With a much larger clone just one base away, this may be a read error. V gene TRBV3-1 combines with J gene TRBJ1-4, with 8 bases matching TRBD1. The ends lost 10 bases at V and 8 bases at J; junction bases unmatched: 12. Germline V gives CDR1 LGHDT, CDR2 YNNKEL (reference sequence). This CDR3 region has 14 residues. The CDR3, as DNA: TGTGCCAACAGGCACAGGGGGTCAACCGAAAAACTGTTTTTT. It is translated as CANRHRGSTEKLFF.

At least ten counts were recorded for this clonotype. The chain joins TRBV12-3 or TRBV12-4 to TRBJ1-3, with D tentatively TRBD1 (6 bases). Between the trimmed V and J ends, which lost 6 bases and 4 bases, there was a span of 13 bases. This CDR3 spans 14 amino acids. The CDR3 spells CASRTTGRGNTIYF. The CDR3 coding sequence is TGTGCCAGCAGGACTACAGGGCGCGGAAACACCATATATTTT.

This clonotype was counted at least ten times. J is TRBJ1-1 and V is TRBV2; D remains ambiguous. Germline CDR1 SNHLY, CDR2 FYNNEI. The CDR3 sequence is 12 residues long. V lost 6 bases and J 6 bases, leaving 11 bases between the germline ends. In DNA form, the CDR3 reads TGTGCCAGCAGCTTAGGCGTGGCTGAAGCTTTCTTT. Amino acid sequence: CASSLGVAEAFF. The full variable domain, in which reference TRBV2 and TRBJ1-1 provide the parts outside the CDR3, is EPEVTQTPSHQVTQMGQEVILRCVPISNHLYFYWYRQILGQKVEFLVSFYNNEISEKSEIFDDQFSVERPDGSNFTLKIRSTKLEDSAMYFCASSLGVAEAFFGQGTRLTVV.

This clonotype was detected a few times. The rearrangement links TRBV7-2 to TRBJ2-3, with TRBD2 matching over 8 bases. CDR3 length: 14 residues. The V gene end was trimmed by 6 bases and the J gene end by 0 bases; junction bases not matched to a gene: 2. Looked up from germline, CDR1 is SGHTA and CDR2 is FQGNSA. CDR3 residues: CASRSGGSTDTQYF. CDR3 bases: TGTGCCAGCAGGAGCGGGGGTAGCACAGATACGCAGTATTTT.

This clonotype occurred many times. The DNA for the CDR3 is TGTGCCAGCAGCCCGACCGGGACAAGTAAAAAACTGTTTTTT. It yields the protein CASSPTGTSKKLFF. The rearrangement links TRBV12-3 or TRBV12-4 to TRBJ1-4, with D perhaps TRBD1 (6 bases). The CDR3 runs to 14 residues. The V and J ends lost 6 bases and 9 bases respectively, with 17 bases between them.

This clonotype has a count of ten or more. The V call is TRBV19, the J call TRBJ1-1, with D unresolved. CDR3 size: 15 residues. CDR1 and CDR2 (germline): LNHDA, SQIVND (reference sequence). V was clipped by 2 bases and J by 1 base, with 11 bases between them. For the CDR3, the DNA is TGTGCCAGTAGTATACCGGGGTTCGAGAACACTGAAGCTTTCTTT. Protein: CASSIPGFENTEAFF.